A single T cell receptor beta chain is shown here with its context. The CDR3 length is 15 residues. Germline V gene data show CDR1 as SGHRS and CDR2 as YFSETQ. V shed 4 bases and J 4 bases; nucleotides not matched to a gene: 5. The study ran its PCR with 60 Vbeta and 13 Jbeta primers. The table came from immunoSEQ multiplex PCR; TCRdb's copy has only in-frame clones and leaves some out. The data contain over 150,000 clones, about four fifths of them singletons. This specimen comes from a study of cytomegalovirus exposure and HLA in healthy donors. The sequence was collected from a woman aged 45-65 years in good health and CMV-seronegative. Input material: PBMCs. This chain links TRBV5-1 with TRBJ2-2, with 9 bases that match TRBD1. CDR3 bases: TGCGCCAGCAGCCGAGGGGGACAGGGCACCGGGGAGCTGTTTTTT. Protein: CASSRGGQGTGELFF.